One and the same sample provided the 8 T cell receptor beta chains below, sequenced in a study of cytomegalovirus exposure and HLA in healthy donors. Primers: 60 Vbeta forward and 13 Jbeta reverse. Sequencing used immunoSEQ multiplex PCR; TCRdb keeps in-frame clones, though not all of them. Found here are fewer than 150,000 clones, approximately 79% of them singletons; the top ten hold 1.2%. Specimen: PBMCs. The receptors here all came from a female donor in good health and CMV-seronegative.

The CDR3 DNA reads as TGTGCCAGCAGCCAAGTGGGAGCGGATGAGCAGTTCTTC. It is translated as CASSQVGADEQFF. This chain links TRBV4-2 with TRBJ2-1, with a possible D match to TRBD2 (5 bases). The V gene lost 1 base and the J gene lost 8 bases, with 9 bases spanning the gap. The CDR3 consists of 13 residues. Germline assignment: CDR1 LGHNA and CDR2 YNFKEQ.

The rearrangement links TRBV18 to TRBJ2-7; 9 bases agree with TRBD2. The CDR3 is 15 residues long. The V gene end was trimmed by 3 bases and the J gene end by 4 bases; junction bases not matched to a gene: 7. CDR1 and CDR2 (germline): KGHSH, LQKENI. CDR3 in amino acids: CASSPAAGGPYEQYF. Here the CDR3 DNA reads TGTGCCAGCTCACCTGCGGCGGGAGGGCCTTACGAGCAGTACTTC. The full variable domain, in which reference TRBV18 and TRBJ2-7 provide the parts outside the CDR3, is NAGVMQNPRHLVRRRGQEARLRCSPMKGHSHVYWYRQLPEEGLKFMVYLQKENIIDESGMPKERFSAEFPKEGPSILRIQQVVRGDSAAYFCASSPAAGGPYEQYFGPGTRLTVT.

The chain recombines TRBV29-1 with TRBJ2-1, with D unresolved. The CDR3 runs 14 residues. CDR1 SQVTM and CDR2 ANQGSEA come from the germline V gene. Trimming took 6 bases from V and 1 from J, leaving 13 bases between them. The CDR3 sequence: CSVRHELSYNEQFF. The CDR3 bases are TGCAGCGTCCGTCACGAGTTATCCTACAATGAGCAGTTCTTC.

The V and J genes are TRBV27 and TRBJ2-7; D might be TRBD2 (6 bases). Germline V gene data show CDR1 as MNHEY and CDR2 as SMNVEV (reference sequence). Trimming stripped 5 bases from V and 3 bases from J, with 17 bases between. CDR3 length: 15 residues. This chain's CDR3 is CASSNTGSGYYEQYF. DNA of the CDR3: TGTGCCAGCAGTAACACCGGGAGTGGATACTACGAGCAGTACTTC.

This chain joins TRBV19 and TRBJ2-3; 11 positions agree with TRBD2. Losses at the gene ends were 5 bases for V and 8 bases for J; bases not matched to a gene: 6. Looked up from germline, CDR1 is LNHDA and CDR2 is SQIVND (reference sequence). The CDR3 is made up of 14 amino acids. The CDR3 bases are TGTGCCAGTAGTCTAGCGGGAGGATTAGGTACGCAGTATTTT. This codes for CASSLAGGLGTQYF.

This clone was recorded only once. V gene TRBV30 combines with J gene TRBJ2-2; no clear D. The CDR3 sequence is 14 residues long. Germline-derived CDR1 and CDR2 are GTSNPN and SVGIG (reference sequence). V lost 2 bases, J lost 2 bases, and 9 bases lay in between. The CDR3 sequence is CAWSRLGNTGELFF. Here the CDR3 DNA reads TGTGCCTGGAGTCGCCTAGGAAACACCGGGGAGCTGTTTTTT.

This clone showed up just once. The chain has TRBV5-1 and TRBJ1-3; D is possibly TRBD1 (5 bases). Germline loops: CDR1 SGHRS, CDR2 YFSETQ. CDR3 length equals 14 residues. Trimming took off 2 bases at V and 2 bases at J, with 8 bases between the two ends. The CDR3 coding sequence is TGCGCCAGCAGCTTTCAGGGCGCTGGAAACACCATATATTTT. Its protein product is CASSFQGAGNTIYF.

The V gene is TRBV5-1, the J gene TRBJ2-3; 8 bases are shared with TRBD1. The germline gives CDR1 SGHRS, CDR2 YFSETQ. This CDR3 is built from 14 residues. V lost 4 bases and J lost 5; bases outside the gene matches: 6. CDR3 in amino acids: CASSPGRGLDTQYF. The CDR3 bases are TGCGCCAGCAGCCCCGGCAGGGGGCTAGATACGCAGTATTTT.